Reported below is one T cell receptor beta chain. Profiled with immunoSEQ multiplex PCR; TCRdb holds only in-frame clones, not every one. The data contain about 160,000 clones, approximately 80% of them singletons. Trimming pared 8 bases from V and 7 bases from J, leaving 12 bases between. The CDR3 runs 12 residues. Germline values: CDR1 ENHRY, CDR2 SYGVKD. This record comes from a study of blood T cell repertoires in COVID-19. Study overall: The analysed material was cDNA or gDNA that came from T cells, B-cell-depleted T cells, or PBMCs.

This TCR was sampled from a woman in her sixties with acute or convalescent COVID-19. This chain links TRBV10-3 with TRBJ2-1; perhaps TRBD2 as D (5 bases). Sequencing was performed on peripheral blood. The CDR3 spells CAIGRVGNEQFF. CDR3 coding DNA: TGTGCCATCGGGCGGGTTGGAAATGAGCAGTTCTTC.